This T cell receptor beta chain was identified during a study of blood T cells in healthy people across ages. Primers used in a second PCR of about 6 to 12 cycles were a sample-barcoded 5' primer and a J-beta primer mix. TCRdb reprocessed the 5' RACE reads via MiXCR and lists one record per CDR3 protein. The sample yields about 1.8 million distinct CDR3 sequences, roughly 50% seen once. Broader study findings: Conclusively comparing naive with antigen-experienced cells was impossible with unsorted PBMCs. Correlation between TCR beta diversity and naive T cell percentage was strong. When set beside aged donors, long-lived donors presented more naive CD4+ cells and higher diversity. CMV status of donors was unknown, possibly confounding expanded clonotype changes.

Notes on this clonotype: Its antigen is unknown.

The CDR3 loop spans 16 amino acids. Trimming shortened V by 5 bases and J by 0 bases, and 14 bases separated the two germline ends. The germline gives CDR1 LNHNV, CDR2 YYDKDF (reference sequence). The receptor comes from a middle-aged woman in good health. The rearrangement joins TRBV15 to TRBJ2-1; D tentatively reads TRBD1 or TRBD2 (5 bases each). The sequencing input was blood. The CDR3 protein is CATSPIGASSYNEQFF. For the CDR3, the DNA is TGTGCCACCAGCCCTATCGGGGCTAGCTCCTACAATGAGCAGTTCTTC.